This entry describes one TCR beta chain. Antigen: not known. This entry is derived from a study of cytomegalovirus exposure and HLA in healthy donors. General observations from the study: Testing in vitro showed a few CMV-associated chains specific for CMV antigens.

The PCR contained 60 Vbeta and 13 Jbeta primers. Per the original methods: An analysis performed later counted roughly 80 million unique TCR beta chains (approximately 10 million of them shared). Clones were read by immunoSEQ multiplex PCR, and TCRdb kept only the in-frame ones, dropping some. The V and J calls and clone size were taken over from that table, and D and trimming were inferred from the DNA. The sample includes about 130,000 clones, about 78% of them seen just once. The V end was cut by 2 bases, the J end by 12 bases, with 14 bases between. The CDR3 consists of 13 residues. Per germline, CDR1 SGHDN and CDR2 FVKESK.

Sequencing was carried out using PBMCs. V gene TRBV14 combines with J gene TRBJ2-1; perhaps TRBD1 as D (5 bases). The source of this sequence is a man aged 45-65 years in good health and CMV-seropositive. CDR3: CASSQSRVGGQFF. The DNA for the CDR3 is TGTGCCAGCAGCCAAAGCAGGGTCGGCGGGCAGTTCTTC.